These 15 T cell receptor beta chains came from one sample sequenced in a study of T cell repertoires in cytomegalovirus infection. Via MiXCR, TCRdb re-called the reads, giving one row per CDR3 protein. The sample holds about half a million distinct CDR3 sequences, roughly 34% seen once. No antigen is known for these receptors. The material sequenced was cultured PBMCs, taken from culture after CMV antigen stimulation. Source of these receptors: a human donor in good health (CMV status not recorded). Some clones in this sample may be carry-over from other donors' samples.

The chain carries TRBV6-2 or TRBV6-3 and TRBJ1-5; no clear D. The CDR3 is 12 residues long. The germline V gene encodes CDR1 MNHEY and CDR2 SVGEGT. Deletions cut 5 bases from V and 9 bases from J, with 11 bases between. In nucleotides, the CDR3 is TGTGCCAGCAGTGACCCTACAACGCCCCAGCATTTT. Its protein product is CASSDPTTPQHF.

The sample holds many counts of this clonotype. The chain links TRBV12-3 or TRBV12-4 to TRBJ2-5; 8 positions match TRBD2. J gave up 5 bases and V 6 bases, and 8 bases lay outside the gene matches. CDR3 length: 14 amino acids. CDR3 DNA: TGTGCCAGCAGCCCCGGGACTAGTGGCGAGACCCAGTACTTC. Translation: CASSPGTSGETQYF.

The CDR3 loop reads CSVEHPQRDNEQFF. The CDR3 DNA reads as TGCAGCGTTGAACACCCACAGAGAGACAATGAGCAGTTCTTC. This chain connects TRBV29-1 to TRBJ2-1; unclear D gene. The CDR3 contains 14 residues. Germline values: CDR1 SQVTM, CDR2 ANQGSEA. V gave up 2 bases and J gave up 5 bases, with 13 bases separating them.

This clonotype was counted only a few times. CDR3 residues: CASSRTTGEGYGYTF. CDR3 sequence (DNA): TGTGCCAGCAGCAGAACGACAGGGGAGGGCTATGGCTACACCTTC. V and J are TRBV12-3 or TRBV12-4 and TRBJ1-2, with 8 bases identical to TRBD1. The CDR3 is made up of 15 amino acids. J lost 4 bases, V lost 6 bases, and 10 bases had no gene match.

This chain links TRBV25-1 with TRBJ2-3; 11 bases map to TRBD2. V was clipped by 1 base and J by 5 bases; unmatched bases: 8. Germline V gives CDR1 MGHDK, CDR2 SYGVNS. The CDR3 consists of 17 residues. The CDR3 DNA sequence: TGTGCCAGCAGTGAATCCCGGCTAGCGGGAGGTGGAGATACGCAGTATTTT. This translates into CASSESRLAGGGDTQYF.

This chain uses TRBV7-2 with TRBJ2-3; no definite D call. Germline V CDR1 and CDR2: SGHTA, FQGNSA. Trimming took 5 bases from V and 6 from J, leaving 15 bases between them. The CDR3 spans 14 residues. As DNA, the CDR3 is TGTGCCAGCAGCCAAGGTCCGGAAACGGATACGCAGTATTTT. It translates to CASSQGPETDTQYF. The full variable domain, its missing parts supplied by reference TRBV7-2 and TRBJ2-3, is GAGVSQSPSNKVTEKGKDVELRCDPISGHTALYWYRQSLGQGLEFLIYFQGNSAPDKSGLPSDRFSAERTGGSVSTLTIQRTQQEDSAVYLCASSQGPETDTQYFGPGTRLTVL.

This clonotype showed up many times. This chain joins TRBV12-5 and TRBJ2-5; a weak D match, TRBD2 (5 bases). The CDR3 is made up of 14 amino acids. Germline values: CDR1 LGHNT, CDR2 FRNRAP. V was cut by 0 bases and J by 4 bases, with 9 bases left in between. The CDR3 sequence is CASGLVGETETQYF. As DNA, the CDR3 is TGTGCTAGTGGTTTGGTCGGGGAAACAGAGACCCAGTACTTC.

The sample holds a few counts of this clonotype. This chain joins TRBV6-2 or TRBV6-3 and TRBJ1-6; weak D call: TRBD1 (5 bases). The CDR3 consists of 16 residues. Trimming took off 0 bases at V and 7 bases at J, with 13 bases between the two ends. Germline CDR1 MNHEY, CDR2 SVGEGT. The CDR3 sequence: CASSYSGRVENSPLHF. The CDR3 nucleotides are TGTGCCAGCAGTTACTCCGGCAGGGTCGAAAATTCACCCCTCCACTTT.

This clonotype has a handful of counts. The J gene is TRBJ2-1, the V gene TRBV19; 9 nucleotides line up with TRBD2. Germline V gene data show CDR1 as LNHDA and CDR2 as SQIVND (reference sequence). This CDR3 is 12 amino acids long. J gave up 12 bases and V 4 bases, and 4 bases lay outside the gene matches. The CDR3 sequence: CASSTSGLAQFF. In DNA form, the CDR3 reads TGTGCCAGTAGTACCTCGGGACTAGCGCAGTTCTTC. The full variable domain, in which reference TRBV19 and TRBJ2-1 provide the parts outside the CDR3, is DGGITQSPKYLFRKEGQNVTLSCEQNLNHDAMYWYRQDPGQGLRLIYYSQIVNDFQKGDIAEGYSVSREKKESFPLTVTSAQKNPTAFYLCASSTSGLAQFFGPGTRLTVL.

This chain connects TRBV11-3 to TRBJ2-1, with 8 bases fitting TRBD2. Germline V gene lookup returns CDR1 SGHNT and CDR2 YENEEA. The junction had 12 bases not matched to a gene; V was cut back by 3 bases and J by 8 bases. The CDR3 totals 16 residues. The CDR3 region has the DNA TGTGCCAGCAGCTTGATGTTCGGGAGGGCCTTGGATGAGCAGTTCTTC. Encoded protein: CASSLMFGRALDEQFF.

Details on this clonotype: A read error may produce the germline difference seen at one junction end. The CDR3 DNA reads TGTGCCAGTAGGAATCCAGGGAGGATAGACCAGCACCAGCATTTT. It yields the protein CASRNPGRIDQHQHF. This rearrangement joins TRBV19 to TRBJ1-5, with a tentative D call TRBD1 (5 bases). Germline lookup yields CDR1 LNHDA and CDR2 SQIVND (reference sequence). The CDR3 is made up of 15 amino acids.

This clonotype was counted between two and nine times. The chain has TRBV7-8 and TRBJ2-1, with 10 bases aligning to TRBD2. The trim removed 6 bases at V and 2 bases at J, leaving 4 bases unmatched. Per the germline V gene, CDR1 is SGHVS and CDR2 is FQNEAQ. The CDR3 has 15 amino acids. CDR3 protein: CASRTSGRAYNEQFF. Written as DNA, the CDR3 is TGTGCCAGCAGAACGAGCGGGAGGGCCTACAATGAGCAGTTCTTC.

The chain joins TRBV24-1 to TRBJ2-1; D possibly corresponds to TRBD1 (6 bases). The CDR3 is 14 amino acids. CDR1 is KGHDR, CDR2 SFDVKD, per germline. V was pared by 4 bases and J by 2 bases, with 8 bases between. DNA for the CDR3: TGTGCCACCAGTGACGGACAGACCTACAATGAGCAGTTCTTC. Translation gives CATSDGQTYNEQFF.

The chain is built from TRBV7-9 and TRBJ2-2; D not resolved. CDR1 SEHNR and CDR2 FQNEAQ come from the germline V gene (reference sequence). V lost 5 bases and J lost 4, with 14 bases in between. The CDR3 consists of 15 residues. In DNA, the CDR3 is TGTGCCAGCAGCCCTGGGATGACATCCACCGGGGAGCTGTTTTTT. Residues: CASSPGMTSTGELFF.

This clonotype was seen only a few times. The chain carries TRBV7-2 and TRBJ2-1; D perhaps matches TRBD1 (6 bases). Germline V gene sequence: CDR1 SGHTA, CDR2 FQGNSA. This CDR3 region has 15 residues. The germline V and J ends were trimmed by 2 bases and 0 bases, with 8 bases remaining between them. The CDR3 DNA is TGTGCCAGCAGCTTAAACAGGGCCTCCTACAATGAGCAGTTCTTC. Translated: CASSLNRASYNEQFF.